This T cell receptor beta chain was recorded in a study of cytomegalovirus exposure and HLA in healthy donors (dated by TCRdb to the late 2010s). A note on the overall study: The 666 repertoires of the first cohort and the roughly 120 validation repertoires were produced on the same platform, according to a later analysis. Along with the 666-subject first cohort, a separate validation cohort of around 120 different subjects was used. High-throughput TCR immunosequencing, statistical association of individual TCRs with disease status, and machine learning were combined to predict cytomegalovirus infection status. The aim of the study was to test whether cataloging public T cell receptors could identify signatures of past pathogen exposure. General findings and caveats noted by the study authors: A later analysis lacked HLA typing for the validation cohort, so it scored co-occurrence in that cohort across all 120 repertoires. A few of the identified cytomegalovirus-associated TCR beta chains were confirmed in vitro to be specific for cytomegalovirus antigens. Of the cluster scores, approximately 95% were above 0 in a later analysis, which found that TCRs clustered in the first cohort also tended to co-occur in the 120 validation repertoires. The classifier was reported to diagnose cytomegalovirus status with high specificity and sensitivity in both the original and validation cohorts. The authors suggested that the approach could potentially be generalized to other disease states and immunological phenotypes. Most TCR sequences were observed very rarely across donors, whereas some public TCRs were present in many individuals. In the study, 150 to 200 TCR beta chains were listed as associated with cytomegalovirus.

The library was prepared using the immunoSEQ multiplex PCR assay. Per the source publication's procedure: A statistical classification framework was developed to diagnose cytomegalovirus status using the catalog of TCR beta chain sequences. TCRdb took this table from immuneACCESS and kept in-frame rearrangements with V and J called. Such tables lack part of the clones; where checked against another copy, unresolved V genes explain under half of the gap, and the rest is unexplained. That table supplies the V and J calls and clone size; D and trimming were determined from the DNA. For this sample the table gives about 140,000 clones, of which 84% were detected only once. The ten largest clones take up over 1.3% of the sample. Based on the germline V gene (reference sequence), the CDR1 and CDR2 sequences are LNHDA and SQIVND. V drops 10 bases and J drops 5 bases, leaving 18 bases in between. Inclusive of the bounding cysteine and phenylalanine, the CDR3 is 13 residues long. Kept here is only the CDR3 DNA, which spans 39 bases and is read in frame from base 1.

Worth noting for this clone: There is no known antigen for this receptor. Base qualities are not recorded, but no much larger clone differs from it by a single base.

The donors belonged to the validation cohort of around 130 subjects, which was separate from the roughly 670-subject first cohort. Rearrangement joined TRBV19 to TRBJ2-7, and the D gene may be TRBD1, 6 bases matching. This receptor was taken from a woman aged 25 to 39 in good health and CMV-seronegative. What was sequenced was PBMCs. The CDR3 region has the sequence CATRMVGADEQYF. The nucleotide sequence is TGTGCCACAAGGATGGTGGGGGCAGACGAGCAGTACTTC.